A selection of T cell receptor beta chains follows, all from one sample in a study of vaccination and CD4 T cells after COVID-19. One entry per CDR3 protein, called by TCRdb with MiXCR from the PCR reads. The sample holds about 29,000 distinct CDR3 sequences, about 47% seen once. The sequenced sample was CD4+ T cells from blood, obtained about 7 months after SARS-CoV-2 vaccination. These TCRs come from a human donor who had recovered from COVID-19. Both conserved end residues are trimmed from each CDR3. Clone sizes are given selectively: once, few, many, or a class where the clone is expanded.

>NA|TRBJ2-7|TRBV4-3
ASSRRDTIYEQY
>NA|TRBJ1-2|TRBV7-9
ASSLTEDYGYT
>once|TRBJ1-3|TRBV7-2
ASNEGAGWNTIY
>NA|TRBJ1-5|TRBV7-9
ASSLGAQGNQPQH
>NA|TRBJ2-2|TRBV7-9
ASSFRESQPNTGELF
>few|TRBJ2-1|TRBV7-9
ASSFLGEQF
>few|TRBJ1-2|TRBV6-1
ASLGANYGYT
>few|TRBJ1-3|TRBV7-8
ASSLDHSGNTIY
>NA|TRBJ2-5|TRBV2
ASSGDLTTGY
>NA|TRBJ2-7|TRBV27
ASSFLAGGPAYEQY
>few|TRBJ2-5|TRBV7-9
ASSDVGSRGQETQY
>few|TRBJ2-1|TRBV7-6
ASSPPAGRGNEQF
>NA|TRBJ1-5|TRBV24-1
ATRGSGEGDQPQH
>NA|TRBJ2-1|TRBV7-2
ASSPRGLNEQF
>few|TRBJ2-1|TRBV27
ASSYKGLSYNEQF
>NA|TRBJ1-5|TRBV20-1
SAREVSRGGVNQPQH
>few|TRBJ2-4|TRBV6-1
ASSNGPGNIQY
>once|TRBJ2-7|TRBV7-6
ASSSNSGAWGYEQY
>NA|TRBJ2-7|TRBV19
ASSIGRDAYEQY
>NA|TRBJ1-5|TRBV19
ASKASQGVYQPQH
>few|TRBJ2-3|TRBV7-2
ASSTYTDTQY
>few|TRBJ1-2|TRBV6-1
ASSAGQGGGYT
>NA|TRBJ1-5|TRBV27
ASSQVLNQPQH
>NA|TRBJ2-7|TRBV10-3
AIRQGADEQY
>NA|TRBJ1-5|TRBV27
ASSSGTGEFQPQH
>NA|TRBJ1-2|TRBV20-1
SAGQLNYGYT